One sample yielded the 27 T cell receptor beta chains listed below, sequenced in a study of cytomegalovirus exposure and HLA in healthy donors. PCR involved 60 Vbeta and 13 Jbeta primers. Sequenced by immunoSEQ multiplex PCR; TCRdb stores in-frame clones only, minus some. The sample records about 120,000 clones, 81% being singletons. The sample taken for sequencing was PBMCs. All receptors derive from a woman in her twenties or thirties in good health and CMV-seronegative.

The chain joins TRBV6-1 to TRBJ2-7; D is possibly TRBD1 (6 bases). CDR1 is MNHNS and CDR2 is SASEGT in the germline V gene. The CDR3 has 14 amino acids. The ends were cut back, 6 bases at V and 0 bases at J, with 12 bases in the middle. CDR3 bases: TGTGCCAGCAGGGGCGGACAGCTCTCCTACGAGCAGTACTTC. Encoded protein: CASRGGQLSYEQYF.

The sample holds a few counts of this clone. The chain joins TRBV19 to TRBJ1-5, with D uncertain. This CDR3 comprises 13 residues. V was clipped by 4 bases and J by 2 bases, with 6 bases between them. CDR1 is LNHDA, CDR2 SQIVND, per germline (reference sequence). The chain's CDR3 is CASSTRGNQPQHF. The CDR3 DNA is TGTGCCAGTAGTACCCGGGGCAATCAGCCCCAGCATTTT.

The chain is built from TRBV6-6 and TRBJ2-3; 7 bases map to TRBD1. Per the germline V gene, CDR1 is MNHNY and CDR2 is SVGAGI (reference sequence). The CDR3 sequence is 16 residues long. V lost 5 bases and J lost 0; bases outside the gene matches: 8. The CDR3 spells CASSPQGVTSTDTQYF. In nucleotides, the CDR3 is TGTGCCAGCAGTCCTCAGGGGGTTACTAGCACAGATACGCAGTATTTT.

The chain's CDR3 is CASSTTGERTDTQYF. In nucleotides, the CDR3 is TGTGCCAGTAGTACGACAGGGGAGAGGACAGATACGCAGTATTTT. V is TRBV19 and J is TRBJ2-3; 8 bases line up with TRBD1. After removal of 4 bases from V and 3 bases from J, the junction contained 6 bases not matched to a gene. Germline CDR1 is LNHDA and CDR2 is SQIVND (reference sequence). The CDR3 contains 15 residues.

This chain connects TRBV28 to TRBJ2-1; weak D call: TRBD2 (5 bases). Looked up from germline, CDR1 is MDHEN and CDR2 is SYDVKM. V was pared by 4 bases and J by 8 bases, with 21 bases between. CDR3 length equals 16 residues. The CDR3, as DNA: TGTGCCAGCAGTTCAAGCCGAAAAAGAGTCGGGGATGAGCAGTTCTTC. Translated, it gives CASSSSRKRVGDEQFF. The entire variable domain, with the rest obtained from reference TRBV28 and TRBJ2-1, is as follows: DVKVTQSSRYLVKRTGEKVFLECVQDMDHENMFWYRQDPGLGLRLIYFSYDVKMKEKGDIPEGYSVSREKKERFSLILESASTNQTSMYLCASSSSRKRVGDEQFFGPGTRLTVL.

The chain links TRBV19 to TRBJ1-5; 9 bases agree with TRBD1. Germline V gene data show CDR1 as LNHDA and CDR2 as SQIVND (reference sequence). The CDR3 contains 16 residues. J gave up 6 bases and V 1 base, and 7 bases lay outside the gene matches. This CDR3 is CASSIVGQGSGQPQHF. CDR3 bases: TGTGCCAGTAGTATAGTCGGACAGGGGAGCGGTCAGCCCCAGCATTTT.

The V and J genes are TRBV10-3 and TRBJ1-4, with 10 bases fitting TRBD1. There are 14 residues in the CDR3. Germline V CDR1 and CDR2: ENHRY, SYGVKD. J lost 8 bases, V lost 0 bases, and 0 bases had no gene match. The CDR3 protein is CAISESGQGEKLFF. Here the CDR3 DNA reads TGTGCCATCAGTGAGTCGGGACAGGGGGAAAAACTGTTTTTT.

The chain links TRBV27 to TRBJ2-4; 10 bases line up with TRBD2. J lost 7 bases, V lost 0 bases, and 6 bases had no gene match. The germline gives CDR1 MNHEY, CDR2 SMNVEV (reference sequence). The CDR3 sequence is 16 residues long. The CDR3 DNA is TGTGCCAGCAGTTTATCGAGCGGGAGGGCCTGGAACATTCAGTACTTC. This translates into CASSLSSGRAWNIQYF.

This clone was seen only a few times. The V call is TRBV7-6, the J call TRBJ2-1; a weak D match, TRBD2 (6 bases). The V end lost 1 base, the J end lost 6 bases, and 13 bases lay between the germline ends. This CDR3 has 15 residues. From germline, CDR1 is SGHVS and CDR2 FNYEAQ. In DNA form, the CDR3 reads TGTGCCAGCAGCTTAGTCCGGTGGCGGGGCAATGAGCAGTTCTTC. Amino acids: CASSLVRWRGNEQFF.

This rearrangement joins TRBV19 to TRBJ1-2; D uncertain. Trimming pared 7 bases from V and 4 bases from J, leaving 13 bases between. The CDR3 spans 13 residues. CDR1 is LNHDA and CDR2 is SQIVND in the germline V gene (reference sequence). This chain's CDR3 is CASTPGVGYGYTF. The CDR3 DNA sequence: TGTGCCAGTACGCCCGGGGTTGGCTATGGCTACACCTTC. The full variable domain, rest sourced from reference TRBV19 and TRBJ1-2, is DGGITQSPKYLFRKEGQNVTLSCEQNLNHDAMYWYRQDPGQGLRLIYYSQIVNDFQKGDIAEGYSVSREKKESFPLTVTSAQKNPTAFYLCASTPGVGYGYTFGSGTRLTVV.

J is TRBJ2-2 and V is TRBV19; 9 positions agree with TRBD2. Per the germline V gene, CDR1 is LNHDA and CDR2 is SQIVND (reference sequence). CDR3 length: 16 amino acids. Trimming removed 2 bases from V and 5 bases from J; junction bases left unmatched: 6. The CDR3 loop reads CASSIRGGRATGELFF. The CDR3 DNA follows: TGTGCCAGTAGTATAAGGGGCGGGAGGGCGACCGGGGAGCTGTTTTTT.

This clone has just a few counts. The chain combines TRBV27 with TRBJ2-2, with 9 bases that match TRBD1. CDR1 is MNHEY, CDR2 SMNVEV, per germline (reference sequence). Trimming cost V 10 bases and J 6 bases; bases outside gene matches: 12. The CDR3 is made up of 15 amino acids. The chain's CDR3 is CATYPGQGIPGELFF. CDR3 coding DNA: TGTGCCACTTACCCGGGACAGGGTATTCCCGGGGAGCTGTTTTTT.

This clone was seen only a few times. The chain is built from TRBV4-1 and TRBJ2-7, with 9 bases matching TRBD1. The CDR3 covers 15 residues. Germline V gene data show CDR1 as MGHRA and CDR2 as YSYEKL. Losses at the gene ends were 6 bases for V and 4 bases for J; bases not matched to a gene: 10. The CDR3 bases are TGCGCCAGCAGTCAGCGGACAGGGGCGATATACGAGCAGTACTTC. Translating gives CASSQRTGAIYEQYF.

This clone was recorded a few times. The V call is TRBV27, the J call TRBJ2-7; 11 positions match TRBD2. Germline-derived CDR1 and CDR2 are MNHEY and SMNVEV (reference sequence). The CDR3 contains 16 residues. V lost 5 bases to trimming and J lost 2 bases; unmatched junction nucleotides: 8. CDR3 sequence (DNA): TGTGCCAGCAGTCCGACTAGCGGGATAGTGGCCTACGAGCAGTACTTC. It specifies CASSPTSGIVAYEQYF.

This chain joins TRBV7-2 and TRBJ2-2; weak D call: TRBD1 (6 bases). Trimming shortened V by 5 bases and J by 8 bases, and 15 bases separated the two germline ends. Germline V gives CDR1 SGHTA, CDR2 FQGNSA. The CDR3 extends over 14 amino acids. CDR3 sequence reads: CASSPRTDAGELFF. The CDR3 coding sequence is TGTGCCAGCAGCCCCAGGACAGATGCAGGGGAGCTGTTTTTT.

V is TRBV27 and J is TRBJ1-6; D might be TRBD1 (6 bases). The CDR3 loop spans 16 amino acids. V lost 2 bases, J lost 5 bases, and 13 bases lay in between. CDR1 MNHEY and CDR2 SMNVEV come from the germline V gene (reference sequence). The CDR3 loop is CASSLGAAGDNSPLHF. The CDR3 bases are TGTGCCAGCAGTTTAGGGGCGGCAGGGGATAATTCACCCCTCCACTTT.

The chain links TRBV7-2 to TRBJ1-2, with TRBD1 as a possible D gene (5 bases). From germline, CDR1 is SGHTA and CDR2 FQGNSA. The V end was cut by 1 base, the J end by 7 bases, with 16 bases between. The CDR3 covers 15 residues. CDR3 in amino acids: CASSLGAPRGGGYTF. For the CDR3, the DNA is TGTGCCAGCAGCTTAGGGGCCCCAAGGGGTGGTGGCTACACCTTC. Variable domain in full (rest from reference TRBV7-2 and TRBJ1-2): GAGVSQSPSNKVTEKGKDVELRCDPISGHTALYWYRQSLGQGLEFLIYFQGNSAPDKSGLPSDRFSAERTGGSVSTLTIQRTQQEDSAVYLCASSLGAPRGGGYTFGSGTRLTVV.

The chain carries TRBV9 and TRBJ2-7; D is possibly TRBD2 (5 bases). Per germline, CDR1 SGDLS and CDR2 YYNGEE. Trimming removed 2 bases from V and 3 bases from J, with 18 bases in between. The CDR3 spans 16 residues. This CDR3 reads CASSVGPGGSSYEQYF. The CDR3 nucleotides read TGTGCCAGCAGCGTGGGTCCTGGTGGGAGTAGCTACGAGCAGTACTTC.

J is TRBJ2-1 and V is TRBV2, with TRBD2 matching over 8 bases. V trimming: 6 bases; J trimming: 5 bases; junction bases outside the gene matches: 6. Germline assignment: CDR1 SNHLY and CDR2 FYNNEI. The CDR3 runs to 14 residues. The chain's CDR3 is CASRAGELNNEQFF. DNA for the CDR3: TGTGCCAGCAGAGCGGGAGAACTAAACAATGAGCAGTTCTTC. Based on the CDR3 plus reference TRBV2 and TRBJ2-1, the full variable domain is EPEVTQTPSHQVTQMGQEVILRCVPISNHLYFYWYRQILGQKVEFLVSFYNNEISEKSEIFDDQFSVERPDGSNFTLKIRSTKLEDSAMYFCASRAGELNNEQFFGPGTRLTVL.

This clone was observed once. The rearrangement links TRBV6-1 to TRBJ2-5; TRBD1 agrees at 9 bases. The DNA matches TRBJ2-7 better at its end, which makes the J call doubtful. The CDR3 has 14 residues. Germline loops: CDR1 MNHNS, CDR2 SASEGT. This CDR3 is CATTPGQGLYEQYF. The CDR3 DNA follows: TGTGCCACCACACCGGGACAGGGACTCTACGAGCAGTACTTC.

The CDR3 DNA sequence: TGCGCCAGCAGCCAAGATGGGGGGGGCTATGGCTACACCTTC. Protein product: CASSQDGGGYGYTF. This chain uses TRBV4-1 with TRBJ1-2, with TRBD1 as a possible D gene (5 bases). The CDR3 is made up of 14 amino acids. Trimming removed 0 bases at V and 4 bases at J, with 9 bases between. Germline lookup yields CDR1 MGHRA and CDR2 YSYEKL.

This clone was observed a few times. The chain recombines TRBV28 with TRBJ2-3, with 9 positions matching TRBD2. V was clipped by 3 bases and J by 0 bases; unmatched bases: 10. The CDR3 sequence is 18 residues long. CDR1 is MDHEN, CDR2 SYDVKM, per germline. CDR3 region: CASSFVGGRASSTDTQYF. In nucleotides, the CDR3 is TGTGCCAGCAGTTTCGTCGGCGGGAGGGCCTCTAGCACAGATACGCAGTATTTT.

The genes are TRBV6-5 and TRBJ2-7, with D maybe TRBD1 (5 bases). The V end was cut by 5 bases, the J end by 3 bases, with 11 bases between. CDR3 length: 13 residues. Germline CDR1 reads MNHEY; CDR2 reads SVGAGI. CDR3 loop: CASSPRTGYEQYF. CDR3 nucleotides: TGTGCCAGCAGTCCCCGCACAGGCTACGAGCAGTACTTC.

Written as DNA, the CDR3 is TGTGCCAGCAGCGCATCCTACGAGCAGTACTTC. Protein sequence: CASSASYEQYF. V gene TRBV7-2 combines with J gene TRBJ2-5, with D unresolved. The J call may be mistaken, given a closer DNA end match to TRBJ2-7. CDR3 size: 11 residues. The germline V gene has CDR1 SGHTA and CDR2 FQGNSA.

Here the CDR3 DNA reads TGTGCCAGCAGTCTTGACAGGGACGAGCAGTACTTC. It yields the protein CASSLDRDEQYF. The chain recombines TRBV6-5 with TRBJ2-7; 7 positions match TRBD1. Per germline, CDR1 MNHEY and CDR2 SVGAGI. V was clipped by 5 bases and J by 5 bases; unmatched bases: 3. The CDR3 totals 12 residues.

V and J are TRBV28 and TRBJ1-1; TRBD1 might be the D (5 bases). The germline CDR1 and CDR2 sequences are MDHEN and SYDVKM. V lost 5 bases to trimming and J lost 5 bases, with 18 bases between them. CDR3 length equals 15 residues. The CDR3 region has the DNA TGTGCCAGCAGTGGGCAGGGTGACGGAAGGACTGAAGCTTTCTTT. Protein: CASSGQGDGRTEAFF.

The chain recombines TRBV27 with TRBJ1-2; TRBD1 matches 7 bases. Unmatched junction bases numbered 6, after V lost 3 bases and J lost 8 bases. Germline V gives CDR1 MNHEY, CDR2 SMNVEV (reference sequence). The CDR3 extends over 13 amino acids. The CDR3 reads CASSFQGGRGYTF. Here the CDR3 DNA reads TGTGCCAGCAGTTTTCAGGGGGGAAGGGGCTACACCTTC.